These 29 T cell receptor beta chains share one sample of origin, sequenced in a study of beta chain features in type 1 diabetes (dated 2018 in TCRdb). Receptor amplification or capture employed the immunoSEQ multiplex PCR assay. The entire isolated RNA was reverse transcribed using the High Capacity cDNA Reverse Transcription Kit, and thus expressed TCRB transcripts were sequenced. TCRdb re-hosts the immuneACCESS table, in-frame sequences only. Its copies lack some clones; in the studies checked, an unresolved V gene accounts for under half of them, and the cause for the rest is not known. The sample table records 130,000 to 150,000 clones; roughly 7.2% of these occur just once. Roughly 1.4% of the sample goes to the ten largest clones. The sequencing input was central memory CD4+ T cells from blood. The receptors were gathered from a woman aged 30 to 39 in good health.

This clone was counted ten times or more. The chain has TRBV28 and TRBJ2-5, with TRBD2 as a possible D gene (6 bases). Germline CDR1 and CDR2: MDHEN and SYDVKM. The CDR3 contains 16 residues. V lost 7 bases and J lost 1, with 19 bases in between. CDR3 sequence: CASTRVRGSFQETQYF. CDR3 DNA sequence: TGTGCCAGCACCCGTGTTCGGGGGAGCTTCCAAGAGACCCAGTACTTC.

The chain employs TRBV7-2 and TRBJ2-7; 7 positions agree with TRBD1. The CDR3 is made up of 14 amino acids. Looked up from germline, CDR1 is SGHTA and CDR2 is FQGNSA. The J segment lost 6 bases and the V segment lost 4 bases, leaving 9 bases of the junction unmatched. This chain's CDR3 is CASSSGQASIEQYF. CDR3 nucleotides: TGTGCCAGCAGCTCAGGACAGGCGTCAATCGAGCAGTACTTC.

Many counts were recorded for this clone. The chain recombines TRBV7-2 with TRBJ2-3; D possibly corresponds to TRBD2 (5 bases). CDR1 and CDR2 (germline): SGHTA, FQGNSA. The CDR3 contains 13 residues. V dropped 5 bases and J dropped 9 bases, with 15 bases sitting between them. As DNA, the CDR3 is TGTGCCAGCAGCCCCCAACTAGACCAAACGCAGTATTTT. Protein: CASSPQLDQTQYF. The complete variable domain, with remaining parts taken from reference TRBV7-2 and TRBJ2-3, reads GAGVSQSPSNKVTEKGKDVELRCDPISGHTALYWYRQSLGQGLEFLIYFQGNSAPDKSGLPSDRFSAERTGGSVSTLTIQRTQQEDSAVYLCASSPQLDQTQYFGPGTRLTVL.

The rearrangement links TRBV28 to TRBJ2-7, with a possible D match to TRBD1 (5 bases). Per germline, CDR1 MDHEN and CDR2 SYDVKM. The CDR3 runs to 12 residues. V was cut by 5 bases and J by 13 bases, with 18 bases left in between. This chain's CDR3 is CASSRGGVKAYF. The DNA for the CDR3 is TGTGCCAGCAGTAGGGGTGGCGTTAAGGCATACTTC.

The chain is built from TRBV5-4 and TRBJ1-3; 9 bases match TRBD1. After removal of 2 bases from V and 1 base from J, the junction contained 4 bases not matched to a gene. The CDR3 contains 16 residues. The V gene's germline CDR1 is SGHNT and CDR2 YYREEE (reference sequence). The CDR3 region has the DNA TGTGCCAGCAGCTTTACCGGACAGGGGTCTGGAAACACCATATATTTT. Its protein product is CASSFTGQGSGNTIYF.

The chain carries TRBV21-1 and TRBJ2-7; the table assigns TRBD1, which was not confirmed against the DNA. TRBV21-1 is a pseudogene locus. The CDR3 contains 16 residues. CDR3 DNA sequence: TGTGCCAGCAGCATCTCCCCCGACAGGAGCTCCTACGAGCAGTACTTC. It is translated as CASSISPDRSSYEQYF.

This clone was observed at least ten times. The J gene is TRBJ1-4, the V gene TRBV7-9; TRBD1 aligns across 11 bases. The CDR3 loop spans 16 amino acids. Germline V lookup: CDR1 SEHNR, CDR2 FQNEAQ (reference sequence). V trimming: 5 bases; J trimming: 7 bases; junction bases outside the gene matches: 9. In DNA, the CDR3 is TGTGCCAGCAGCCTTAGAAGGACAGGGGGCCTTGAAAAACTGTTTTTT. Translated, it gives CASSLRRTGGLEKLFF.

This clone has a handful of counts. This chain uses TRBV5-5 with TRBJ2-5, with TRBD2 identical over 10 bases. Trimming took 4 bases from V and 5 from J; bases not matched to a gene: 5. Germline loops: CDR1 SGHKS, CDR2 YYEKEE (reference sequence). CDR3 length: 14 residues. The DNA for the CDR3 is TGTGCCAGCAGCGTTACTAGCGGGATTGAGACCCAGTACTTC. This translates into CASSVTSGIETQYF.

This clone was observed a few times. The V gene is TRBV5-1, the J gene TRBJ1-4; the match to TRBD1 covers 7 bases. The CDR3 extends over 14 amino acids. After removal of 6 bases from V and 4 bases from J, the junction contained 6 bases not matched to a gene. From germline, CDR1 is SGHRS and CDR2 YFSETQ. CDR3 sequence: CASMPGGGNEKLFF. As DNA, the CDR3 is TGCGCCAGCATGCCAGGGGGTGGTAATGAAAAACTGTTTTTT.

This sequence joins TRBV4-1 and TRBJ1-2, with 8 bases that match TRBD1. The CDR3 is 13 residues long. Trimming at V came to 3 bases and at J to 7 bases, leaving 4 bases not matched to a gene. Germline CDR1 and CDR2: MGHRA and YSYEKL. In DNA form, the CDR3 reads TGCGCCAGCAGCCAGACAGGGGAGGGTGGCTACACCTTC. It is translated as CASSQTGEGGYTF.

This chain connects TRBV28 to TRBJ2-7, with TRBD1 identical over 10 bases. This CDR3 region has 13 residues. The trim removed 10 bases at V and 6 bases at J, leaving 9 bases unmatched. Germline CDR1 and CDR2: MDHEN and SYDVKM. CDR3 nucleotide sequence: TGTGCCACGCTCCGGGACAGGGGCCGCGAGCAGTACTTC. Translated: CATLRDRGREQYF.

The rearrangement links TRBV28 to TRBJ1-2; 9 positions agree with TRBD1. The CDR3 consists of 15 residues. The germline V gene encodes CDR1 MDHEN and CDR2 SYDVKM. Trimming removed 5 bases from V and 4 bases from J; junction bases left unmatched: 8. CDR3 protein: CASSLPGQGFYGYTF. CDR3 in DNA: TGTGCCAGCAGTCTCCCGGGACAGGGATTCTATGGCTACACCTTC.

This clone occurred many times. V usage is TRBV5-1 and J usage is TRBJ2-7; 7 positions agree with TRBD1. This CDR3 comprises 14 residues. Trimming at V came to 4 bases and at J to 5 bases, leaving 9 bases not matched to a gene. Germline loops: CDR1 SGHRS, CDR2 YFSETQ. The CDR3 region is CASSPRQGTDEQYF. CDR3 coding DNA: TGCGCCAGCAGCCCCCGACAGGGAACTGACGAGCAGTACTTC. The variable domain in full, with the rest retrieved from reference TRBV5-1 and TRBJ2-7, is KAGVTQTPRYLIKTRGQQVTLSCSPISGHRSVSWYQQTPGQGLQFLFEYFSETQRNKGNFPGRFSGRQFSNSRSEMNVSTLELGDSALYLCASSPRQGTDEQYFGPGTRLTVT.

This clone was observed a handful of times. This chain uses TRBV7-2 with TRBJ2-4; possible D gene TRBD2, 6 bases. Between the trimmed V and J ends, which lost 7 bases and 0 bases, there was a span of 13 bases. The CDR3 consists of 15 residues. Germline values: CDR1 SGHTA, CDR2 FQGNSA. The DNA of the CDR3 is TGTGCCAGCACCGACCTGGGACTAGCCAAAAACATTCAGTACTTC. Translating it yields CASTDLGLAKNIQYF.

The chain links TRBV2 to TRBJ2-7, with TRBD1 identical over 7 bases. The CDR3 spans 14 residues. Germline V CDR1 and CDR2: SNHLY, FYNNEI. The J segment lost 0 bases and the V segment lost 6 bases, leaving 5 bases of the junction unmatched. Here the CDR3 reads CASSEGQLSYEQYF. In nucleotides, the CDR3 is TGTGCCAGCAGCGAGGGACAGCTCTCCTACGAGCAGTACTTC. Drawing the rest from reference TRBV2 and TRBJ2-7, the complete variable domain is EPEVTQTPSHQVTQMGQEVILRCVPISNHLYFYWYRQILGQKVEFLVSFYNNEISEKSEIFDDQFSVERPDGSNFTLKIRSTKLEDSAMYFCASSEGQLSYEQYFGPGTRLTVT.

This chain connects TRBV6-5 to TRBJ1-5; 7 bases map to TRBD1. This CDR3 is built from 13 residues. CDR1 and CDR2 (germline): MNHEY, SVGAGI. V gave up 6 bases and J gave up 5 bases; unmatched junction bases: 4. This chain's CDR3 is CASRRTGDQPQHF. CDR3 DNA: TGTGCCAGCAGGCGGACAGGAGATCAGCCCCAGCATTTT.

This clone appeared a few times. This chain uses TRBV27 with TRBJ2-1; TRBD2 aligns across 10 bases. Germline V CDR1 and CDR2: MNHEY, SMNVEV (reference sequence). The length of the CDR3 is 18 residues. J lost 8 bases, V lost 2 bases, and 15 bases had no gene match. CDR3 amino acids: CASSLPPPGLAPLDEQFF. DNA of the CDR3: TGTGCCAGCAGTTTACCGCCCCCGGGACTAGCGCCCCTGGATGAGCAGTTCTTC.

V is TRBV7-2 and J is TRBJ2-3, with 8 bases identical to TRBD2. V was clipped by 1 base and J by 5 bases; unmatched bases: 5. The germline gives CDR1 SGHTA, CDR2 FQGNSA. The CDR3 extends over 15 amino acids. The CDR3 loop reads CASSLDGRVKDTQYF. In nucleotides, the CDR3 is TGTGCCAGCAGCTTAGACGGGAGGGTGAAAGATACGCAGTATTTT.

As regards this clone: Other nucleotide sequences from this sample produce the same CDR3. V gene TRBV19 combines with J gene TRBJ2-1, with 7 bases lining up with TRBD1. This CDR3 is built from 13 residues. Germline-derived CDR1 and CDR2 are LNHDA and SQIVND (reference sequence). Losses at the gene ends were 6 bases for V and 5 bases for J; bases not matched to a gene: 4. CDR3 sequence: CASSRDRNNEQFF. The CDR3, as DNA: TGTGCCAGTAGCAGGGACAGAAACAATGAGCAGTTCTTC.

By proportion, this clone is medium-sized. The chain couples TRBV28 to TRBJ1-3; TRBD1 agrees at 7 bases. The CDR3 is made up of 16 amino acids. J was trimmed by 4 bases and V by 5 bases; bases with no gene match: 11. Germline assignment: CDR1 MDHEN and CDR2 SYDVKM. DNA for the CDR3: TGTGCCAGCAGTCTCCGACAGGGCGTCTCAGGAAACACCATATATTTT. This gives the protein CASSLRQGVSGNTIYF.

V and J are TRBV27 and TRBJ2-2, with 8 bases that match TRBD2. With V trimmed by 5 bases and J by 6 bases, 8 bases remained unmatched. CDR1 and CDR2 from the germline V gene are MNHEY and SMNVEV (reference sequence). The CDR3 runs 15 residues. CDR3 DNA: TGTGCCAGCAGTGTTCGGGAGGGTGGGCCCGGGGAGCTGTTTTTT. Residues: CASSVREGGPGELFF.

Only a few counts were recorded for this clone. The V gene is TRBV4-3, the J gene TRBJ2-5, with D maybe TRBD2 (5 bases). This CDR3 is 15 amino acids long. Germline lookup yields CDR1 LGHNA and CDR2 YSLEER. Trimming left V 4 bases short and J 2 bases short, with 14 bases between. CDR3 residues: CASSRGPVPQETQYF. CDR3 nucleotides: TGCGCCAGCAGCCGAGGGCCAGTCCCACAAGAGACCCAGTACTTC.

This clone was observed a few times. DNA of the CDR3: TGTGCCAGCGGCCAGTTCTACGAGCAGTACTTC. This translates into CASGQFYEQYF. The genes are TRBV6-1 and TRBJ2-7; D not resolved. This CDR3 is 11 amino acids long. Germline V gene lookup returns CDR1 MNHNS and CDR2 SASEGT. The V gene lost 8 bases and the J gene lost 3 bases, with 8 bases spanning the gap.

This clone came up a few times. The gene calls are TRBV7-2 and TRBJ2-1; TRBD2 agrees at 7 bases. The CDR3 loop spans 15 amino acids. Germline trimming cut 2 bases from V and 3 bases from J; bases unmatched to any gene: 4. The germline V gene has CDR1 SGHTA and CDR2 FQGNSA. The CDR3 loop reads CASSLTASGYNEQFF. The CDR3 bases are TGTGCCAGCAGCTTAACTGCTAGCGGCTACAATGAGCAGTTCTTC.

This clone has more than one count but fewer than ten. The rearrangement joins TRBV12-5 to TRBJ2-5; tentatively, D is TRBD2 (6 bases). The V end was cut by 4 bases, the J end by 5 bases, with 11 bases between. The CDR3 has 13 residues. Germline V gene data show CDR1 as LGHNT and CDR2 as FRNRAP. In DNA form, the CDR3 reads TGTGCTAGTGGTTCCGGGAGCGGTGAGACCCAGTACTTC. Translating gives CASGSGSGETQYF.

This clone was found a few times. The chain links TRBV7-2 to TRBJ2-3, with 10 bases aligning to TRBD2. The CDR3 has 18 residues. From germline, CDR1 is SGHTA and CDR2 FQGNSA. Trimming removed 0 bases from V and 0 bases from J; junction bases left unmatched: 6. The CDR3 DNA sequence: TGTGCCAGCAGCTTAGCGCCCAGGACTAGCGGAAGCACAGATACGCAGTATTTT. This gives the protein CASSLAPRTSGSTDTQYF. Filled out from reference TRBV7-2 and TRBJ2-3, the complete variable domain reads GAGVSQSPSNKVTEKGKDVELRCDPISGHTALYWYRQSLGQGLEFLIYFQGNSAPDKSGLPSDRFSAERTGGSVSTLTIQRTQQEDSAVYLCASSLAPRTSGSTDTQYFGPGTRLTVL.

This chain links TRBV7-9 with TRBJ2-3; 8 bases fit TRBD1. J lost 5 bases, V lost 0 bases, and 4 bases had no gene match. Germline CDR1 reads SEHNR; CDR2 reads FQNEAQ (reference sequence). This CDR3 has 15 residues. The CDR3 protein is CASSLAAGGLDTQYF. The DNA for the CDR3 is TGTGCCAGCAGCTTAGCTGCAGGGGGCTTAGATACGCAGTATTTT.

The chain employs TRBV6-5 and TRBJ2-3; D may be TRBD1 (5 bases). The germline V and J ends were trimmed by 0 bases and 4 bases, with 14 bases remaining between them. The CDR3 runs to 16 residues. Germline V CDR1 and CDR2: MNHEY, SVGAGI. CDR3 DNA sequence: TGTGCCAGCAGTTACTCGAATAGCCAGGGCGCAGATACGCAGTATTTT. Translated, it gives CASSYSNSQGADTQYF.

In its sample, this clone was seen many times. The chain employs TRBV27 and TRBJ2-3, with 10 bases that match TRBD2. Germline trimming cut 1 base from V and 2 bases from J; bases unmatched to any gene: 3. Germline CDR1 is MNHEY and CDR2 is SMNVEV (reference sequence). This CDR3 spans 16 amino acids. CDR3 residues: CASSLFLAGDTDTQYF. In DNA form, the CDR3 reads TGTGCCAGCAGTTTATTCCTAGCGGGAGACACAGATACGCAGTATTTT.